Shown below are 28 T cell receptor beta chains from a single sample sequenced in a study of CD4+ T cells in melanoma. Profiled with immunoSEQ multiplex PCR; TCRdb holds only in-frame clones, not every one. The sample holds around 55,000 clones, 60% to 80% seen once. Sequenced input: tumor tissue. These receptors were obtained from a human donor with melanoma.

This CDR3 is CAKTGTGPYNEQFF. CDR3 bases: TGTGCCAAAACCGGGACAGGGCCCTACAATGAGCAGTTCTTC. This chain joins TRBV14 and TRBJ2-1; TRBD1 aligns across 9 bases. Germline V gene data show CDR1 as SGHDN and CDR2 as FVKESK. The J segment lost 2 bases and the V segment lost 10 bases, leaving 6 bases of the junction unmatched. This CDR3 has 14 amino acids.

This chain uses TRBV10-3 with TRBJ2-7, with D perhaps being TRBD1 or TRBD2 (5 bases each). This CDR3 has 15 residues. CDR1 and CDR2 (germline): ENHRY, SYGVKD. Deletions cut 3 bases from V and 4 bases from J, with 16 bases between. The CDR3 coding sequence is TGTGCCATCAGTGAATGGGACGCGAAAACTTACGAGCAGTACTTC. Amino acid sequence: CAISEWDAKTYEQYF.

This chain links TRBV28 with TRBJ1-6; 10 bases align to TRBD1. Germline CDR1 MDHEN, CDR2 SYDVKM. The CDR3 is 17 amino acids. The J segment lost 1 base and the V segment lost 5 bases, leaving 5 bases of the junction unmatched. The CDR3 DNA reads as TGTGCCAGCAGTCGACAGGGGGCGAATTCCTATAATTCACCCCTCCACTTT. Amino acids: CASSRQGANSYNSPLHF.

The chain combines TRBV14 with TRBJ2-7, with a tentative D call TRBD1 (6 bases). Trimming took 1 base from V and 0 from J, leaving 13 bases between them. The CDR3 spans 16 residues. Germline loops: CDR1 SGHDN, CDR2 FVKESK. DNA for the CDR3: TGTGCCAGCAGCCAAGGATATGGGGGCCTCTCCTACGAGCAGTACTTC. The encoded protein is CASSQGYGGLSYEQYF.

This sequence joins TRBV5-1 and TRBJ2-7; 7 bases line up with TRBD2. The CDR3 contains 13 residues. Germline V lookup: CDR1 SGHRS, CDR2 YFSETQ. J gave up 5 bases and V 4 bases, and 6 bases lay outside the gene matches. CDR3 coding DNA: TGCGCCAGCAGCCGCGACGGGGGGAACGAGCAGTACTTC. Translation: CASSRDGGNEQYF.

CDR3 loop: CATSRDASGGDTQYF. DNA of the CDR3: TGTGCCACCAGCAGAGATGCTAGCGGGGGAGATACGCAGTATTTT. The chain joins TRBV15 to TRBJ2-3; 10 positions match TRBD2. CDR3 length: 15 amino acids. Germline V CDR1 and CDR2: LNHNV, YYDKDF (reference sequence). Unmatched junction bases numbered 2, after V lost 0 bases and J lost 5 bases.

Comments on this clone: The junction departs from germline at one end; a sequencing error may be responsible. This rearrangement joins TRBV28 to TRBJ1-1; weak D call: TRBD1 (5 bases). Looked up from germline, CDR1 is MDHEN and CDR2 is SYDVKM. The CDR3 spans 13 residues. CDR3 in amino acids: CASSFWGNPEAFF. The CDR3 coding sequence is TGTGCCAGCAGTTTTTGGGGGAACCCTGAAGCTTTCTTT.

CDR3 loop: CASSLTGTFNEQFF. The CDR3 region has the DNA TGTGCCAGCAGCCTTACCGGGACATTTAATGAGCAGTTCTTC. The genes are TRBV7-6 and TRBJ2-1, with D maybe TRBD1 (6 bases). CDR1 SGHVS and CDR2 FNYEAQ come from the germline V gene. V lost 5 bases and J lost 7, with 15 bases in between. This CDR3 comprises 14 residues.

The rearrangement links TRBV18 to TRBJ1-2, with D perhaps matching TRBD1 (5 bases). The CDR3 contains 13 residues. V was clipped by 6 bases and J by 8 bases, with 16 bases between them. Germline loops: CDR1 KGHSH, CDR2 LQKENI. The CDR3 sequence: CASSPRLGDGYTF. CDR3 bases: TGTGCCAGCTCCCCGCGCTTAGGGGACGGCTACACCTTC.

The rearrangement joins TRBV4-3 to TRBJ2-5; possibly TRBD2 for D (5 bases). The DNA end lines up better with TRBJ2-7; the J call may be wrong. The germline gives CDR1 LGHNA, CDR2 YSLEER. The CDR3 is 16 amino acids. CDR3 loop: CASSQDPAAPSYEQYF. The CDR3 DNA reads TGCGCCAGCAGCCAAGATCCAGCGGCGCCGTCCTACGAGCAGTACTTC.

This clone came up a few times. CDR3 protein: CSAPLGVGTEAFF. As DNA, the CDR3 is TGCAGCGCCCCATTGGGGGTTGGCACTGAAGCTTTCTTT. The chain joins TRBV29-1 to TRBJ1-1, with D possibly matching TRBD1 (5 bases). The CDR3 loop spans 13 amino acids. The V and J ends lost 7 bases and 4 bases respectively, with 16 bases between them. Germline V gene sequence: CDR1 SQVTM, CDR2 ANQGSEA.

This chain links TRBV23-1 with TRBJ1-5; D might be TRBD1 (5 bases). TRBV23-1 belongs to the ORF category, with a function that is uncertain. Between the trimmed V and J ends, which lost 6 bases and 2 bases, there was a span of 14 bases. The CDR3 totals 15 residues. The CDR3 protein is CASSQVVGGNQPQHF. CDR3 nucleotide sequence: TGCGCCAGCAGCCAAGTCGTGGGGGGCAATCAGCCCCAGCATTTT.

This chain joins TRBV5-5 and TRBJ1-5, with D possibly TRBD1 on 6 matching bases. With 0 bases removed from V and 7 bases from J, the gap between germline ends came to 14 bases. The CDR3 is 15 amino acids. Germline-derived CDR1 and CDR2 are SGHKS and YYEKEE (reference sequence). The CDR3 bases are TGTGCCAGCAGCTTGGGGGGGCAGGGTGGGCAGCCCCAGCATTTT. This codes for CASSLGGQGGQPQHF.

The V and J genes are TRBV19 and TRBJ1-5; the D gene is possibly TRBD1 (5 bases). The V and J ends lost 3 bases and 4 bases respectively, with 16 bases between them. CDR1 is LNHDA and CDR2 is SQIVND in the germline V gene (reference sequence). The CDR3 runs to 16 residues. The DNA for the CDR3 is TGTGCCAGTAGTATTCGGCCCCGGGACGGAAATCAGCCCCAGCATTTT. It translates to CASSIRPRDGNQPQHF.

V usage is TRBV27 and J usage is TRBJ1-5; D is possibly TRBD1 (5 bases). The CDR3 sequence is 15 residues long. Trimming removed 5 bases from V and 2 bases from J, with 13 bases in between. The germline V gene encodes CDR1 MNHEY and CDR2 SMNVEV (reference sequence). CDR3 sequence reads: CASSDVGRGNQPQHF. CDR3 bases: TGTGCCAGCAGTGACGTGGGGCGAGGCAATCAGCCCCAGCATTTT.

This clone has a handful of counts. The gene calls are TRBV15 and TRBJ2-2; unclear D gene. The CDR3 loop spans 17 amino acids. CDR1 is LNHNV and CDR2 is YYDKDF in the germline V gene (reference sequence). V lost 0 bases to trimming and J lost 1 base, with 12 bases between them. In nucleotides, the CDR3 is TGTGCCACCAGCAGAGAAACCGCCGGAGTGAACACCGGGGAGCTGTTTTTT. This translates into CATSRETAGVNTGELFF.

The V and J genes are TRBV5-6 and TRBJ1-5; TRBD1 might be the D (5 bases). V lost 4 bases and J lost 1, with 15 bases in between. Germline-derived CDR1 and CDR2 are SGHDT and YYEEEE. CDR3 length equals 16 residues. CDR3 coding DNA: TGTGCCAGCAGCAATTCGAAGGGGTCCAGCAATCAGCCCCAGCATTTT. Translating it yields CASSNSKGSSNQPQHF.

This clone was observed at least ten times. DNA for the CDR3: TGTGCCAGTAGTATTAAGACCGGGGCCAACGTCCTGACTTTC. The encoded protein is CASSIKTGANVLTF. This rearrangement joins TRBV19 to TRBJ2-6; D is unresolved. V was clipped by 3 bases and J by 4 bases, with 7 bases between them. The CDR3 covers 14 residues. Germline V lookup: CDR1 LNHDA, CDR2 SQIVND (reference sequence).

This chain links TRBV7-2 with TRBJ1-6; perhaps TRBD1 as D (6 bases). This CDR3 has 15 residues. Germline V gene lookup returns CDR1 SGHTA and CDR2 FQGNSA. Between the trimmed V and J ends, which lost 2 bases and 7 bases, there was a span of 12 bases. In DNA, the CDR3 is TGTGCCAGCAGCTTACGAGGGCAGGGGAATTCACCCCTCCACTTT. Translating it yields CASSLRGQGNSPLHF.

The chain combines TRBV7-2 with TRBJ2-3; D uncertain. Germline CDR1 reads SGHTA; CDR2 reads FQGNSA. V dropped 7 bases and J dropped 2 bases, with 13 bases sitting between them. CDR3 length equals 14 residues. The CDR3 loop reads CASTATRFTDTQYF. The CDR3 nucleotides are TGTGCCAGCACGGCGACTCGATTCACAGATACGCAGTATTTT. The whole variable domain, remainder taken from reference TRBV7-2 and TRBJ2-3, is GAGVSQSPSNKVTEKGKDVELRCDPISGHTALYWYRQSLGQGLEFLIYFQGNSAPDKSGLPSDRFSAERTGGSVSTLTIQRTQQEDSAVYLCASTATRFTDTQYFGPGTRLTVL.

The genes are TRBV15 and TRBJ1-3; no definite D call. The ends were cut back, 0 bases at V and 0 bases at J, with 9 bases in the middle. CDR1 and CDR2 (germline): LNHNV, YYDKDF (reference sequence). This CDR3 is built from 16 residues. The CDR3 DNA follows: TGTGCCACCAGCAGAGAACAAGGGTACTCTGGAAACACCATATATTTT. Translated, it gives CATSREQGYSGNTIYF.

This clone has ten or more counts. The chain couples TRBV9 to TRBJ1-5, with D unresolved. Germline V gene sequence: CDR1 SGDLS, CDR2 YYNGEE. V dropped 0 bases and J dropped 4 bases, with 11 bases sitting between them. This CDR3 is 15 amino acids long. CDR3 bases: TGTGCCAGCAGCGTAGGGGGAACCCCAAATCAGCCCCAGCATTTT. This gives the protein CASSVGGTPNQPQHF.

The chain recombines TRBV7-3 with TRBJ1-1; D is undetermined. V was clipped by 0 bases and J by 6 bases, with 11 bases between them. This CDR3 is built from 14 residues. Germline CDR1 reads SGHTA; CDR2 reads FQGTGA. In nucleotides, the CDR3 is TGTGCCAGCAGCTTAACGGCCGTACTTTCTGAAGCTTTCTTT. Amino acid sequence: CASSLTAVLSEAFF.

The chain uses TRBV19 and TRBJ2-7, with TRBD1 identical over 12 bases. Germline V gives CDR1 LNHDA, CDR2 SQIVND (reference sequence). The CDR3 covers 17 residues. Trimming cost V 6 bases and J 2 bases; bases outside gene matches: 11. The CDR3 bases are TGTGCCAGTAGGAGAAGACCGGGACAGGGGGCGACCTACGAGCAGTACTTC. Translating gives CASRRRPGQGATYEQYF.

This clone came up a few times. This chain connects TRBV11-2 to TRBJ2-1; D remains ambiguous. V was clipped by 5 bases and J by 4 bases, with 6 bases between them. CDR1 is SGHAT, CDR2 FQNNGV, per germline. The CDR3 is made up of 12 amino acids. The CDR3 sequence: CASSQYYNEQFF. The CDR3, as DNA: TGTGCCAGCAGCCAATATTACAATGAGCAGTTCTTC.

The chain links TRBV11-2 to TRBJ2-7; 7 bases match TRBD1. The CDR3 length is 15 residues. The germline V gene has CDR1 SGHAT and CDR2 FQNNGV. J was trimmed by 2 bases and V by 0 bases; bases with no gene match: 4. The DNA of the CDR3 is TGTGCCAGCAGCTTAGATCCGCAGGGGGCCTACGAGCAGTACTTC. This encodes CASSLDPQGAYEQYF.

By its share, this clone is medium-sized. The chain recombines TRBV2 with TRBJ2-3, with TRBD1 as a possible D gene (5 bases). Per germline, CDR1 SNHLY and CDR2 FYNNEI. The CDR3 loop spans 12 amino acids. V lost 5 bases and J 3 bases, leaving 6 bases between the germline ends. CDR3 amino acids: CASSSGTDTQYF. CDR3 DNA: TGTGCCAGCAGTTCAGGGACAGATACGCAGTATTTT.

V is TRBV7-2 and J is TRBJ2-7; D may be TRBD1 (5 bases). The CDR3 length is 14 residues. V was cut by 2 bases and J by 0 bases, with 8 bases left in between. Per the germline V gene, CDR1 is SGHTA and CDR2 is FQGNSA. The CDR3 here is CASSLLGLSYEQYF. CDR3 DNA sequence: TGTGCCAGCAGCTTACTGGGGCTCTCCTACGAGCAGTACTTC.